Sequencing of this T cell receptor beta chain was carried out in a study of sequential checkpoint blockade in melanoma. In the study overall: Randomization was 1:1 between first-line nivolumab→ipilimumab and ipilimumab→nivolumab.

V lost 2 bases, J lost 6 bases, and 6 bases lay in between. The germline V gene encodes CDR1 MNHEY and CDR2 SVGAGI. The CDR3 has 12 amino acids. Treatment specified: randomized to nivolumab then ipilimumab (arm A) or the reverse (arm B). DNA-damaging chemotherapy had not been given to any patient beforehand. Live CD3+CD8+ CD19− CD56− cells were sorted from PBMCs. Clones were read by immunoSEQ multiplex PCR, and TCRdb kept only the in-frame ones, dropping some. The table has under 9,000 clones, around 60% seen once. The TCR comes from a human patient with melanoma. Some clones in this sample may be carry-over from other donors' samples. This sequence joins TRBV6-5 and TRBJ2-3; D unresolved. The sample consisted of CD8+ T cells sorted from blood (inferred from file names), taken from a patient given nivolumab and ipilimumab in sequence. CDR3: CASSYPPDTQYF. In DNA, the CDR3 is TGTGCCAGCAGTTACCCCCCGGATACGCAGTATTTT.